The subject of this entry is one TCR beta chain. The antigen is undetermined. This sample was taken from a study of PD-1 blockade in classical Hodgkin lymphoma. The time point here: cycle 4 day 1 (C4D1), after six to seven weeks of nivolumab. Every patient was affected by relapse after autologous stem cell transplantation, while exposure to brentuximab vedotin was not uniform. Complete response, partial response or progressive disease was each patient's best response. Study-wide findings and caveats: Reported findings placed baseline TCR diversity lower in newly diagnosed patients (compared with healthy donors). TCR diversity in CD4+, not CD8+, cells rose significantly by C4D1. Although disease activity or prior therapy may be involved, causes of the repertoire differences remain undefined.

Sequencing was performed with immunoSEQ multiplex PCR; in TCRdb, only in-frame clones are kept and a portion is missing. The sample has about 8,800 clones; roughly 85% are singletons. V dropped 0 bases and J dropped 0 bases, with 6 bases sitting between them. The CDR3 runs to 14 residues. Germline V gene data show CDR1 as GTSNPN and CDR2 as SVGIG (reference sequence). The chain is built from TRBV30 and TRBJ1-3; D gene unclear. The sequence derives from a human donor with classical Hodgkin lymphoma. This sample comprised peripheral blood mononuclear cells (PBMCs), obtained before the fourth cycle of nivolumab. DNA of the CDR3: TGTGCCTGGAGTGTACGACACTCTGGAAACACCATATATTTT. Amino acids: CAWSVRHSGNTIYF.